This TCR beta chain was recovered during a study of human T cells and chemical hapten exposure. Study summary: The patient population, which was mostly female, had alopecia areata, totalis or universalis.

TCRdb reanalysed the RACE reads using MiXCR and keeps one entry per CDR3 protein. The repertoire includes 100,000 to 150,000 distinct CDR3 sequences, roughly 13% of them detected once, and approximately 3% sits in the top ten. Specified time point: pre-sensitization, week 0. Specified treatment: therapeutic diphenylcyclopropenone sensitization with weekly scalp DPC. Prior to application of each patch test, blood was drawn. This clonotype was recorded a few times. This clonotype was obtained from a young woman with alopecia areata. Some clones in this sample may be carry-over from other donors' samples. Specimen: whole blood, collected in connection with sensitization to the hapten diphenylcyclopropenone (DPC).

CDR3: CASTASGNRATYEQYF. In DNA, the CDR3 is TGTGCCAGCACCGCTTCGGGGAACAGGGCCACCTACGAGCAGTACTTC. The chain carries TRBV27 and TRBJ2-7; a weak D match, TRBD1 (6 bases). The CDR3 runs 16 residues. The germline V gene has CDR1 MNHEY and CDR2 SMNVEV (reference sequence). The V gene lost 7 bases and the J gene lost 2 bases, with 21 bases spanning the gap.